This T cell receptor (beta chain) was documented in a study of shared clonotypes between healthy human individuals. Study at large: Serving as donors were two women and a few men, whose ages spanned 18 to 49. CD4 naive and memory got three plates each, CD8 naive two, CD8 memory one. Study-wide findings and caveats: Generally, naive subsets (rather than memory subsets) showed larger estimated richness.

Splitting of CD4+ cells produced CD45RA+ naive and CD45RA-negative memory subsets. Regarding this clone: Its antigen is currently unknown.

This CDR3 is built from 17 residues. Germline CDR1 SEHNR, CDR2 FQNEAQ (reference sequence). The trim removed 4 bases at V and 3 bases at J, leaving 12 bases unmatched. Here immunoSEQ multiplex PCR was the method, and the copy in TCRdb shows in-frame clones only, minus some. The table has approximately 2.3 million clones, over 85% seen once. The TCR comes from a man aged 18 to 30 in good health. Some clones in this sample may be carry-over from other donors' samples. The chain couples TRBV7-9 to TRBJ2-3, with 8 bases that match TRBD2. Sequencing input: naive CD4+ T cells from PBMCs. Indicated subset: CD45RA+ positively selected. The CDR3 nucleotides are TGTGCCAGCAGCTCCGATCGACTAGCGAATAGAACAGATACGCAGTATTTT. Translation: CASSSDRLANRTDTQYF.